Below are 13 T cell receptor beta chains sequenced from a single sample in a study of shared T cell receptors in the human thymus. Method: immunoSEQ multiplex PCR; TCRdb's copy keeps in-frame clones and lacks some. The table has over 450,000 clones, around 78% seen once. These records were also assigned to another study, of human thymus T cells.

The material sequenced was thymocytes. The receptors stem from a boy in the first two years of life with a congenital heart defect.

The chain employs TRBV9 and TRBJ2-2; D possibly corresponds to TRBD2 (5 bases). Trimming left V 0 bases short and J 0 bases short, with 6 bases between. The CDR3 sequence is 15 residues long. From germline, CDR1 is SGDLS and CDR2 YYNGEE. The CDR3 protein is CASSVGGSNTGELFF. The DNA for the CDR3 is TGTGCCAGCAGCGTAGGCGGGTCGAACACCGGGGAGCTGTTTTTT.

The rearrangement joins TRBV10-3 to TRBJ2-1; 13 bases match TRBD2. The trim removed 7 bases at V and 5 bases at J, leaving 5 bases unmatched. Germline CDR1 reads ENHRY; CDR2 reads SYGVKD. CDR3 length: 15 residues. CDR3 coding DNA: TGTGCCATCACAACTAGCGGGAGGGCCAACAATGAGCAGTTCTTC. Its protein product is CAITTSGRANNEQFF.

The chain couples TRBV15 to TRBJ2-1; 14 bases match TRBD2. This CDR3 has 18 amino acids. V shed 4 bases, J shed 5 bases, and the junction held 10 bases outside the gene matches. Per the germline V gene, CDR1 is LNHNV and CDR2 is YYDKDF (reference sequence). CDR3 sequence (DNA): TGTGCCACCAGCACATTCCCGCCGACTAGCGGGAGGGACAATGAGCAGTTCTTC. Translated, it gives CATSTFPPTSGRDNEQFF.

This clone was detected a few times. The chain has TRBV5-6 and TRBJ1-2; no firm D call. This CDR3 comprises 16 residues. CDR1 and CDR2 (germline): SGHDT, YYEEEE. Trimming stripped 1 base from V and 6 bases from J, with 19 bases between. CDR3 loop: CASSLPRPGILNGYTF. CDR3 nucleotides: TGTGCCAGCAGCTTGCCGAGGCCGGGAATTCTTAATGGCTACACCTTC. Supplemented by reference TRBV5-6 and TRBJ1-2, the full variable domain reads DAGVTQSPTHLIKTRGQQVTLRCSPKSGHDTVSWYQQALGQGPQFIFQYYEEEERQRGNFPDRFSGHQFPNYSSELNVNALLLGDSALYLCASSLPRPGILNGYTFGSGTRLTVV.

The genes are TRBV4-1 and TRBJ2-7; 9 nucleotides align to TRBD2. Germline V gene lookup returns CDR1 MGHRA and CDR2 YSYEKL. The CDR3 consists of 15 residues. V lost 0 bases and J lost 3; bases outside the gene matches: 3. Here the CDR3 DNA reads TGCGCCAGCAGCCAAGAGACTAGCGGATACTACGAGCAGTACTTC. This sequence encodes CASSQETSGYYEQYF.

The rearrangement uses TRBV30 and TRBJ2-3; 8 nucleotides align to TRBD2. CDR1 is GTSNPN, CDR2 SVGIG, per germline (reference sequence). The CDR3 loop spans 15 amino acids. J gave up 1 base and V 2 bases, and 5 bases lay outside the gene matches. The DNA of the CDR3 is TGTGCCTGGAGTAGGCGGGAGGCAGGCACAGATACGCAGTATTTT. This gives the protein CAWSRREAGTDTQYF.

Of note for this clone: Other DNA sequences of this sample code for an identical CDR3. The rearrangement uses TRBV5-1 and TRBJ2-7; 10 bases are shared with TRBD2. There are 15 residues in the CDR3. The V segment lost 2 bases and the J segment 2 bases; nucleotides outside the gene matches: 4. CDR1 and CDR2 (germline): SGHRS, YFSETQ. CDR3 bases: TGCGCCAGCAGCTTCCGGCTAGCGGGAGCCTACGAGCAGTACTTC. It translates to CASSFRLAGAYEQYF.

This CDR3 reads CASSPVSTEAFF. The CDR3 region has the DNA TGTGCCAGCAGCCCAGTCTCAACTGAAGCTTTCTTT. The V and J genes are TRBV7-6 and TRBJ1-1; D gene uncertain. This CDR3 contains 12 residues. Germline V lookup: CDR1 SGHVS, CDR2 FNYEAQ. Trimming took off 5 bases at V and 5 bases at J, with 9 bases between the two ends.

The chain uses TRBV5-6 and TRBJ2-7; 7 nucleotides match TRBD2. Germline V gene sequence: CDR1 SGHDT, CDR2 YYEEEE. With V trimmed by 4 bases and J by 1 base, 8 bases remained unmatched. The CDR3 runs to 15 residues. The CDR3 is CASSHKRDSSYEQYF. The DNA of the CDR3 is TGTGCCAGCAGCCACAAGCGGGACTCATCCTACGAGCAGTACTTC.

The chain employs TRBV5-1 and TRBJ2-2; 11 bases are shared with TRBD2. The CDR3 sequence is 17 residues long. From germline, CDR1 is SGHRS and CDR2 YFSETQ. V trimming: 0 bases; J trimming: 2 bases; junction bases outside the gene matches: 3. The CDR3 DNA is TGCGCCAGCAGCTTGGGGGGACTAGCGGTAAACACCGGGGAGCTGTTTTTT. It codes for CASSLGGLAVNTGELFF. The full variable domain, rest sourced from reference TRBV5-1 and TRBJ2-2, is KAGVTQTPRYLIKTRGQQVTLSCSPISGHRSVSWYQQTPGQGLQFLFEYFSETQRNKGNFPGRFSGRQFSNSRSEMNVSTLELGDSALYLCASSLGGLAVNTGELFFGEGSRLTVL.

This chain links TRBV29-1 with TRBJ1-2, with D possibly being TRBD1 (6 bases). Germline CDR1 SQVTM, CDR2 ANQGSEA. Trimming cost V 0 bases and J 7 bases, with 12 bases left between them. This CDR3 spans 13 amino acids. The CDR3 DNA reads TGCAGCGTTGAAGAACCGACAGGCTCTGGCTACACCTTC. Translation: CSVEEPTGSGYTF.

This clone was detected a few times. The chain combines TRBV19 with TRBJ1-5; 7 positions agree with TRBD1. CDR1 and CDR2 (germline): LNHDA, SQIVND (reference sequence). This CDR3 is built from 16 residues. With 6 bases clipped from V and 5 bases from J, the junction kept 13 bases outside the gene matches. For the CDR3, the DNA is TGTGCCAGTAGGCAAATCTCAGGGGGAGGCTATCAGCCCCAGCATTTT. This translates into CASRQISGGGYQPQHF.

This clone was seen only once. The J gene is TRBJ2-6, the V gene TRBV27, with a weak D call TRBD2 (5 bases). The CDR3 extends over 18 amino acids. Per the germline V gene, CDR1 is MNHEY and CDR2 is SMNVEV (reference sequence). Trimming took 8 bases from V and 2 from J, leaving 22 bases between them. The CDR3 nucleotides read TGTGCCAGCCAACCAGGTACAAACGCGAGGGCTGGGGCCAACGTCCTGACTTTC. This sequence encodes CASQPGTNARAGANVLTF.